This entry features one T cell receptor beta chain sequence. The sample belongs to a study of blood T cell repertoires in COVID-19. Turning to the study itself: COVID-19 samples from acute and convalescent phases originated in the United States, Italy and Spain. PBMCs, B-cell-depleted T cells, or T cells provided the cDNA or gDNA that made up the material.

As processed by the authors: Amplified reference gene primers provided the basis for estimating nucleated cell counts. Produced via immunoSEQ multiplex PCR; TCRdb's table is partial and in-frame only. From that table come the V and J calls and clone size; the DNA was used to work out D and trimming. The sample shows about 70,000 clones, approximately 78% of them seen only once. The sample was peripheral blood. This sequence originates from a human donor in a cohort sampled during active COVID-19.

CDR3 in DNA: TGTGCCAGCAGCTTATCGACGGGAGGCGGGCTGACCCAGTACTTC. Translated, it gives CASSLSTGGGLTQYF. The chain is built from TRBV11-2 and TRBJ2-5; TRBD2 agrees at 7 bases. Germline V CDR1 and CDR2: SGHAT, FQNNGV. This CDR3 contains 15 residues. J lost 7 bases, V lost 2 bases, and 10 bases had no gene match.